The 32 T cell receptor beta chains listed next were all sequenced from one sample in a study of T cells in Graves' hyperthyroidism and ophthalmopathy. It was RNA transcripts that yielded the amplified TCR beta CDR3 regions. The primer set for the first-round RT-PCR of the TCR CDR3 was HTBI. In TCRdb, the multiplex PCR reads were re-called with MiXCR into one record per CDR3 protein. The sample holds under 400,000 distinct CDR3 sequences, about 15% seen once. The sequenced sample was blood. The receptors stem from a woman aged 55-75 years with Graves' hyperthyroidism.

This clonotype was seen at least ten times. The chain has TRBV2 and TRBJ2-1, with 12 bases fitting TRBD2. Germline V lookup: CDR1 SNHLY, CDR2 FYNNEI. The length of the CDR3 is 15 residues. Trimming took 9 bases from V and 8 from J; bases not matched to a gene: 11. The CDR3 region is CASKLTSGSSDEQFF. The CDR3 DNA sequence: TGTGCCAGTAAACTGACTAGCGGGAGTTCCGATGAGCAGTTCTTC.

This clonotype has only a few counts. CDR3 residues: CASSFVLAGADTQYF. The CDR3 DNA is TGTGCCAGCAGTTTTGTACTAGCGGGAGCAGATACGCAGTATTTT. V and J are TRBV27 and TRBJ2-3, with 11 positions matching TRBD2. V shed 3 bases and J 4 bases; nucleotides not matched to a gene: 3. Germline V gene data show CDR1 as MNHEY and CDR2 as SMNVEV (reference sequence). This CDR3 comprises 15 residues.

The chain couples TRBV24-1 to TRBJ2-7, with 9 bases matching TRBD1. V trimming: 2 bases; J trimming: 5 bases; junction bases outside the gene matches: 6. CDR3 length equals 15 residues. From germline, CDR1 is KGHDR and CDR2 SFDVKD. The CDR3 sequence: CATSDSQGAAHEQYF. For the CDR3, the DNA is TGTGCCACCAGTGATTCACAGGGGGCCGCACACGAGCAGTACTTC.

The genes are TRBV10-1 and TRBJ2-3; TRBD2 aligns across 11 bases. Germline-derived CDR1 and CDR2 are WNHNN and SYGVQD (reference sequence). The junction had 10 bases not matched to a gene; V was cut back by 8 bases and J by 6 bases. This CDR3 contains 15 residues. The DNA for the CDR3 is TGCGCCAGCTCGAAAGGAACTAGCGGGAGTGATACGCAGTATTTT. It specifies CASSKGTSGSDTQYF.

This clonotype has a count of ten or more. V is TRBV29-1 and J is TRBJ1-4; TRBD1 aligns across 7 bases. The germline gives CDR1 SQVTM, CDR2 ANQGSEA. V lost 6 bases and J lost 8; bases outside the gene matches: 27. This CDR3 has 19 residues. For the CDR3, the DNA is TGCAGCGTCCACTCCGCCCTTAGAGGGGGCAGTCAGGAAAGAGAAAAACTGTTTTTT. It encodes CSVHSALRGGSQEREKLFF.

The V gene is TRBV20-1, the J gene TRBJ2-1, with a tentative D call TRBD2 (6 bases). Trimming shortened V by 0 bases and J by 9 bases, and 9 bases separated the two germline ends. Germline assignment: CDR1 DFQATT and CDR2 SNEGSKA (reference sequence). This CDR3 comprises 12 residues. CDR3 bases: TGCAGTGCTAGAGAGGGAGGCCTTGAGCAGTTCTTC. Encoded protein: CSAREGGLEQFF.

This clonotype was observed a few times. The chain recombines TRBV7-6 with TRBJ2-5; D perhaps matches TRBD1 (6 bases). This CDR3 comprises 12 residues. Germline V gene sequence: CDR1 SGHVS, CDR2 FNYEAQ. Trimming took 2 bases from V and 11 from J, leaving 12 bases between them. CDR3 residues: CASSLLTGKQYF. CDR3 nucleotides: TGTGCCAGCAGCTTATTGACAGGCAAACAGTACTTC.

The V gene is TRBV20-1, the J gene TRBJ1-5; D may be TRBD1 (6 bases). V was pared by 1 base and J by 6 bases, with 13 bases between. Germline loops: CDR1 DFQATT, CDR2 SNEGSKA (reference sequence). The length of the CDR3 is 14 residues. The CDR3 sequence: CSARAEQGTQPQHF. The CDR3 DNA reads TGCAGTGCTAGAGCCGAACAGGGAACTCAGCCCCAGCATTTT.

With regard to this clonotype: Given a much more abundant clone one base away, this may be a read error. This chain links TRBV3-1 with TRBJ2-1; TRBD2 agrees at 8 bases. This CDR3 region has 16 residues. The J segment lost 4 bases and the V segment lost 4 bases, leaving 9 bases of the junction unmatched. Germline lookup yields CDR1 LGHDT and CDR2 YNNKEL (reference sequence). The CDR3 reads CASSLEGQREYNEQFF. The CDR3 DNA follows: TGTGCCAGCAGCCTAGAAGGACAGCGGGAGTACAATGAGCAGTTCTTC.

This clonotype has more than one count but fewer than ten. The chain uses TRBV11-2 and TRBJ2-2; 8 nucleotides align to TRBD1. The ends lost 5 bases at V and 5 bases at J; junction bases unmatched: 7. The CDR3 covers 15 residues. Germline V gives CDR1 SGHAT, CDR2 FQNNGV. Here the CDR3 DNA reads TGTGCCAGCAGCACCCAGGGGGCGCGGACCGGGGAGCTGTTTTTT. It encodes CASSTQGARTGELFF.

This clonotype was recorded a few times. The chain combines TRBV7-9 with TRBJ2-3, with TRBD2 matching over 8 bases. CDR3 length: 15 residues. CDR1 and CDR2 from the germline V gene are SEHNR and FQNEAQ (reference sequence). Trimming cost V 5 bases and J 5 bases; bases outside gene matches: 9. CDR3 in amino acids: CASSPQREWIDTQYF. Written as DNA, the CDR3 is TGTGCCAGCAGCCCGCAGCGGGAGTGGATAGATACGCAGTATTTT.

This clonotype was detected only a few times. This CDR3 reads CATAGYTDTQYF. CDR3 DNA sequence: TGTGCCACAGCGGGCTACACAGATACGCAGTATTTT. This rearrangement joins TRBV24-1 to TRBJ2-3; maybe TRBD2 (6 bases). This CDR3 has 12 residues. Trimming stripped 10 bases from V and 2 bases from J, with 9 bases between. Germline V gene lookup returns CDR1 KGHDR and CDR2 SFDVKD.

This clonotype was seen repeatedly, ten times or more. This sequence joins TRBV30 and TRBJ2-7; unclear D gene. CDR1 GTSNPN and CDR2 SVGIG come from the germline V gene (reference sequence). The CDR3 is made up of 13 amino acids. The V end lost 0 bases, the J end lost 5 bases, and 11 bases lay between the germline ends. As DNA, the CDR3 is TGTGCCTGGAGTGTCGTAGGGTGGGACGAGCAGTACTTC. It translates to CAWSVVGWDEQYF.

The chain links TRBV19 to TRBJ2-7, with 9 positions matching TRBD1. In germline, CDR1 is LNHDA, CDR2 SQIVND (reference sequence). This CDR3 has 14 residues. J lost 5 bases, V lost 4 bases, and 6 bases had no gene match. CDR3 in amino acids: CASSTHTGGNEQYF. The CDR3 DNA reads as TGTGCCAGTAGTACACACACAGGGGGCAACGAGCAGTACTTC.

There are many counts of this clonotype. V is TRBV7-9 and J is TRBJ2-2, with D perhaps matching TRBD1 (6 bases). In germline, CDR1 is SEHNR, CDR2 FQNEAQ (reference sequence). The CDR3 totals 15 residues. V was shortened by 4 bases and J by 4 bases, with 13 bases between the two germline ends. The CDR3 DNA sequence: TGTGCCAGCAGCTCCAAAGGACAGCGCACCGGGGAGCTGTTTTTT. Its translation: CASSSKGQRTGELFF.

The table lists this clonotype with many counts. The chain couples TRBV5-1 to TRBJ2-3; tentative D call: TRBD2 (5 bases). The germline V gene encodes CDR1 SGHRS and CDR2 YFSETQ. CDR3 size: 14 residues. Trimming stripped 0 bases from V and 6 bases from J, with 11 bases between. The CDR3 DNA reads as TGCGCCAGCAGCTTGGAAGGCGGCGGGGATACGCAGTATTTT. Encoded protein: CASSLEGGGDTQYF.

This clonotype was seen repeatedly, ten times or more. The gene calls are TRBV6-1 and TRBJ2-3, with a possible D match to TRBD2 (6 bases). CDR3 size: 14 residues. Germline V lookup: CDR1 MNHNS, CDR2 SASEGT. The ends were cut back, 0 bases at V and 3 bases at J, with 7 bases in the middle. CDR3 bases: TGTGCCAGCAGTGAAGCACTAGCAACAGATACGCAGTATTTT. Its translation: CASSEALATDTQYF.

This clonotype was recorded at least ten times. The genes are TRBV10-3 and TRBJ1-5; D is perhaps TRBD1 (6 bases). V was trimmed by 7 bases and J by 7 bases, leaving 17 bases between them. This CDR3 spans 14 amino acids. CDR1 and CDR2 (germline): ENHRY, SYGVKD. CDR3 in amino acids: CAINDRISAQPQHF. The CDR3 DNA reads as TGTGCCATCAATGACAGGATAAGTGCGCAGCCCCAGCATTTT.

This clonotype was seen repeatedly, ten times or more. The J gene is TRBJ2-5, the V gene TRBV3-1; no reliable D call. The V gene lost 6 bases and the J gene lost 3 bases, with 8 bases spanning the gap. CDR3 length: 12 amino acids. The germline gives CDR1 LGHDT, CDR2 YNNKEL (reference sequence). CDR3 DNA sequence: TGTGCCAGCAGTACTAATAAAGAGACCCAGTACTTC. Translating gives CASSTNKETQYF.

The chain combines TRBV4-2 with TRBJ1-1; possibly TRBD1 for D (5 bases). V was pared by 4 bases and J by 2 bases, with 20 bases between. The CDR3 runs 17 residues. Germline values: CDR1 LGHNA, CDR2 YNFKEQ. CDR3 loop: CASSRLAGPRENTEAFF. CDR3 bases: TGTGCCAGCAGCCGCCTGGCGGGGCCCCGGGAAAACACTGAAGCTTTCTTT.

This clonotype was detected ten times or more. V gene TRBV7-3 combines with J gene TRBJ2-6; the D gene could be TRBD1 or TRBD2 (5 bases each). V dropped 7 bases and J dropped 1 base, with 14 bases sitting between them. The V gene's germline CDR1 is SGHTA and CDR2 FQGTGA. The CDR3 runs 16 residues. CDR3 DNA sequence: TGTGCCAGCACCCCGTCGGGGCCTTCTGGGGCCAACGTCCTGACTTTC. It is translated as CASTPSGPSGANVLTF.

The gene calls are TRBV2 and TRBJ1-1; D not resolved. The CDR3 is 14 amino acids. CDR1 is SNHLY, CDR2 FYNNEI, per germline. Trimming took off 2 bases at V and 1 base at J, with 8 bases between the two ends. Here the CDR3 reads CASSERAGNTEAFF. The CDR3 DNA follows: TGTGCCAGCAGTGAAAGGGCAGGGAACACTGAAGCTTTCTTT.

This clonotype was detected a few times. This chain links TRBV5-1 with TRBJ2-1; 9 positions match TRBD2. The CDR3 contains 14 residues. Germline V gene data show CDR1 as SGHRS and CDR2 as YFSETQ. J gave up 15 bases and V 1 base, and 11 bases lay outside the gene matches. The CDR3 protein is CASSLRVAGVGGFF. As DNA, the CDR3 is TGCGCCAGCAGCTTGAGAGTAGCGGGAGTGGGAGGGTTCTTC.

This clonotype was detected many times. The chain has TRBV2 and TRBJ2-1; possibly TRBD1 or TRBD2 for D (5 bases each). The germline V gene has CDR1 SNHLY and CDR2 FYNNEI. The V gene lost 3 bases and the J gene lost 8 bases, with 14 bases spanning the gap. CDR3 size: 14 residues. The CDR3 bases are TGTGCCAGCAGTGAGGGACGTACCTTGGATGAGCAGTTCTTC. It specifies CASSEGRTLDEQFF.

This clonotype was seen ten or more times. The rearrangement joins TRBV27 to TRBJ1-2; D might be TRBD1 (5 bases). The CDR3 is 16 amino acids. Germline lookup yields CDR1 MNHEY and CDR2 SMNVEV (reference sequence). Trimming removed 5 bases at V and 4 bases at J, with 20 bases between. CDR3 in DNA: TGTGCCAGCAGTCCCCGGGGGACGGGGCAAAGCTATGGCTACACCTTC. Its translation: CASSPRGTGQSYGYTF.

This clonotype occurred many times. The chain is built from TRBV27 and TRBJ2-1, with 11 bases that match TRBD2. The germline V gene has CDR1 MNHEY and CDR2 SMNVEV (reference sequence). The CDR3 has 19 amino acids. Trimming took 0 bases from V and 8 from J; bases not matched to a gene: 15. The CDR3, as DNA: TGTGCCAGCAGTTTATCGATGTACGGGACTAGCGGCGTCTCGGATGAGCAGTTCTTC. It translates to CASSLSMYGTSGVSDEQFF.

This clonotype was counted ten times or more. The chain joins TRBV11-2 to TRBJ2-7, with 7 bases that match TRBD2. Trimming took 6 bases from V and 4 from J; bases not matched to a gene: 12. Germline V gene sequence: CDR1 SGHAT, CDR2 FQNNGV. The CDR3 runs to 15 residues. This chain's CDR3 is CASSSLGGNRYEQYF. CDR3 coding DNA: TGTGCCAGCAGTTCCTTGGGAGGGAACCGATACGAGCAGTACTTC.

Written as DNA, the CDR3 is TGTGCCAGCAGCTTAGAGCCAGGGTCCGCCTACGAGCAGTACTTC. Its translation: CASSLEPGSAYEQYF. The chain employs TRBV7-3 and TRBJ2-7; a possible D gene is TRBD1 (5 bases). This CDR3 spans 15 amino acids. V lost 2 bases and J lost 2, with 13 bases in between. Germline values: CDR1 SGHTA, CDR2 FQGTGA.

V gene TRBV4-1 combines with J gene TRBJ1-2; D uncertain. The germline V and J ends were trimmed by 1 base and 6 bases, with 15 bases remaining between them. Germline values: CDR1 MGHRA, CDR2 YSYEKL. The CDR3 spans 15 residues. The CDR3 reads CASSQGPQPHDGYTF. CDR3 DNA sequence: TGCGCCAGCAGCCAAGGTCCGCAACCCCATGATGGCTACACCTTC.

This clonotype was found many times. V and J are TRBV7-9 and TRBJ2-1, with 12 bases identical to TRBD2. In germline, CDR1 is SEHNR, CDR2 FQNEAQ (reference sequence). Unmatched junction bases numbered 9, after V lost 2 bases and J lost 4 bases. There are 18 residues in the CDR3. The CDR3 loop is CASSLTSGTSGWYNEQFF. The CDR3 DNA follows: TGTGCCAGCAGCTTAACCTCCGGGACTAGCGGGTGGTACAATGAGCAGTTCTTC.

The table lists this clonotype with many counts. V usage is TRBV5-1 and J usage is TRBJ2-7; no definite D call. Trimming left V 0 bases short and J 1 base short, with 11 bases between. This CDR3 has 15 residues. Germline V gene lookup returns CDR1 SGHRS and CDR2 YFSETQ. CDR3 in amino acids: CASSLEGRKSYEQYF. Written as DNA, the CDR3 is TGCGCCAGCAGCTTGGAAGGTAGAAAATCCTACGAGCAGTACTTC.

The chain uses TRBV3-1 and TRBJ2-5; TRBD1 might be the D (5 bases). The CDR3 is 15 amino acids. Germline V gives CDR1 LGHDT, CDR2 YNNKEL (reference sequence). V lost 1 base and J 0 bases, leaving 9 bases between the germline ends. The DNA for the CDR3 is TGTGCCAGCAGCCAAGCTAAGGACAACCAAGAGACCCAGTACTTC. The encoded protein is CASSQAKDNQETQYF.